Listed below are T cell receptor beta chains from one sample, sequenced in a study of T cells after yellow fever vaccination. One entry per CDR3 protein, called by TCRdb with MiXCR from the 5' RACE reads. Here the sample spans roughly 500,000 distinct CDR3 sequences, about a fifth being singletons. The sample consisted of PBMCs, taken 15 days after the yellow fever booster vaccination. These receptors came from a man aged 30 to 39 who received the YFV17D yellow fever vaccine. Each CDR3 is given with its conserved first and last residue. Fields, in order: CDR3 DNA, CDR3 protein, J gene, V gene, clone size, D gene. The D gene is left open where the match is weak. Clone size is stated in some rows and not others, as once, few, many or a class when expanded.

TGTGCCATCAGTGAAAGCCTCAGACCCTACGAGCAGTACTTC | CAISESLRPYEQYF | TRBJ2-7 | TRBV10-3 | NA | NA
TGCAGTGCTTCCTTCCCACTAGCGGAGAGCACAGATACGCAGTATTTT | CSASFPLAESTDTQYF | TRBJ2-3 | TRBV20-1 | few | TRBD2
TGTGCCAGCAGCCCACAAAATACGCAGTATTTT | CASSPQNTQYF | TRBJ2-3 | TRBV11-2 | NA | NA
TGCAGTGCCAGACAGGGGGCGGACGAGCAGTACTTC | CSARQGADEQYF | TRBJ2-7 | TRBV20-1 | NA | TRBD1
TGTGCCAGCAGCTTAACTAGCGGGTCCCAAGAGACCCAGTACTTC | CASSLTSGSQETQYF | TRBJ2-5 | TRBV7-2 | NA | TRBD2
TGTGCCTGGACCACAGGACAGGGGACAGGCTACACCTTC | CAWTTGQGTGYTF | TRBJ1-2 | TRBV30 | few | TRBD1
TGCAGTGCTAGTCCGGGAGGCAACTACAATGAGCAGTTCTTC | CSASPGGNYNEQFF | TRBJ2-1 | TRBV20-1 | NA | TRBD2
TGTGCCACCAGTGATTTTGGGACTAGCGGGACCTCCTGGGATACGCAGTATTTT | CATSDFGTSGTSWDTQYF | TRBJ2-3 | TRBV24-1 | few | TRBD2
TGTGCCAGCTCACCTTCGACAGGGCGGGAGACCCAGTACTTC | CASSPSTGRETQYF | TRBJ2-5 | TRBV18 | NA | TRBD1
TGCAGTGCTAGAAGGAGCGGGAGGGCCCATTGGGAGCAGTTCTTC | CSARRSGRAHWEQFF | TRBJ2-1 | TRBV20-1 | NA | TRBD2
TGTGCCAGCTCACCACGATCGGGACAGGGGTTTGGAAAACTGTTTTTT | CASSPRSGQGFGKLFF | TRBJ1-4 | TRBV18 | few | TRBD1
TGTGCCAGCAGCGAGACTAGCGGGTCAATCTACGAGCAGTACTTC | CASSETSGSIYEQYF | TRBJ2-7 | TRBV9 | few | TRBD2
TGCAGCGTTGCCCCCGGGGGCAATCAGCCCCAGCATTTT | CSVAPGGNQPQHF | TRBJ1-5 | TRBV29-1 | NA | NA
TGTGCCAGCGCCCGGGACCGGACGTATGAAAAACTGTTTTTT | CASARDRTYEKLFF | TRBJ1-4 | TRBV6-1 | few | NA
TGCGCCAGCAGCTACCACGGGTCTCAAACCTACAATGAGCAGTTCTTC | CASSYHGSQTYNEQFF | TRBJ2-1 | TRBV5-1 | NA | NA
TGTGCCAGCAGCCCCTTTGACAGAGGCAATCAGCCCCAGCATTTT | CASSPFDRGNQPQHF | TRBJ1-5 | TRBV5-6 | few | NA
TGTGCCACCAGTGACCCCACTAGCTACAATGAGCAGTTCTTC | CATSDPTSYNEQFF | TRBJ2-1 | TRBV24-1 | few | NA
TGTGCCAGCAGTTACTCGATTATGGAGGGAGGATATGAGCAGTTCTTC | CASSYSIMEGGYEQFF | TRBJ2-1 | TRBV6-5 | NA | NA
TGCGCCAGCAGCCAAGACAGGGTAGGCACTGAAGCTTTCTTT | CASSQDRVGTEAFF | TRBJ1-1 | TRBV4-3 | few | NA
TGTGCCAGCAGCACCCACAGATCTCGAGCGGGGAGGACAGATACGCAGTATTTT | CASSTHRSRAGRTDTQYF | TRBJ2-3 | TRBV7-8 | few | TRBD2
TGTGCCAGCAGCTTACGGGCAGGGACCAAAAACATTCAGTACTTC | CASSLRAGTKNIQYF | TRBJ2-4 | TRBV7-9 | NA | NA
TGTGCCAGCAGCTTCCGGGACAGGGGAGGAACCTCACCCCTCCACTTT | CASSFRDRGGTSPLHF | TRBJ1-6 | TRBV5-6 | few | TRBD1
TGTGCCAGCAGTTCCATACAGGCTAGCACAGATACGCAGTATTTT | CASSSIQASTDTQYF | TRBJ2-3 | TRBV28 | many | NA
TGTGCCAGCAGTTTCCCCGGGACAGGGAGTGGGTCTGGTGAAGCTTTCTTT | CASSFPGTGSGSGEAFF | TRBJ1-1 | TRBV6-5 | few | TRBD1
TGTGCCAGCAGTACCTTCGGAGCGGGCACAGATACGCAGTATTTT | CASSTFGAGTDTQYF | TRBJ2-3 | TRBV6-1 | NA | NA
TGTGCCAGCAGCTCTACAGGGCGGGAAGATACGCAGTATTTT | CASSSTGREDTQYF | TRBJ2-3 | TRBV5-4 | NA | NA
TGTGCCAGCAGCAAGACCTCGGCGGGAGAAATCGAGCAGTACTTC | CASSKTSAGEIEQYF | TRBJ2-7 | TRBV7-6 | NA | TRBD2
TGCAGTGCGCGAGGGGTAGCGATGGAGACCCAGTACTTC | CSARGVAMETQYF | TRBJ2-5 | TRBV20-1 | few | NA
TGTGCCAGCAAAGGGCTACCTGGAGGGCACCCGTTCTTC | CASKGLPGGHPFF | TRBJ2-1 | TRBV6-1 | NA | NA
TGCAGTGCTAACGGGGACCGTACCTACAATGAGCAGTTCTTC | CSANGDRTYNEQFF | TRBJ2-1 | TRBV20-1 | few | NA
TGTGCCAGCAGACCTGAGGGTGGCAATCAGCCCCAGCATTTT | CASRPEGGNQPQHF | TRBJ1-5 | TRBV6-1 | few | NA
TGTGCCAGCGGCAGGTACCCCGGGACTAGCGGCTACAATGAGCAGTTCTTC | CASGRYPGTSGYNEQFF | TRBJ2-1 | TRBV28 | NA | TRBD2
TGCGCCAGCAACGGCGGGAGGGCCGTCAATGAGCAGTTCTTC | CASNGGRAVNEQFF | TRBJ2-1 | TRBV5-1 | NA | TRBD2
TGTGCCAGCAGCCTCCAGGGAGTCACTGAAGCTTTCTTT | CASSLQGVTEAFF | TRBJ1-1 | TRBV7-2 | NA | NA
TGTGCCAGCAGCTTAGACCTTCCCAGGGAGCAGTACTTC | CASSLDLPREQYF | TRBJ2-7 | TRBV7-2 | NA | NA
TGTGCTAGCAGCGCCCGGGACATAGTCTCTGGGGCCAACGTCCTGACTTTC | CASSARDIVSGANVLTF | TRBJ2-6 | TRBV7-7 | few | NA
TGCGCCAGCAGCTTGGACTATAGCAATCAGCCCCAGCATTTT | CASSLDYSNQPQHF | TRBJ1-5 | TRBV5-1 | few | NA
TGTGCCAGCAGGTCTATTAGCGGGAGGGAGCTGTTTTTT | CASRSISGRELFF | TRBJ2-2 | TRBV6-1 | NA | TRBD2
TGTGCCAGCAGCTTGGCGCAGGGAGGTGATCAGCCCCAGCATTTT | CASSLAQGGDQPQHF | TRBJ1-5 | TRBV5-5 | few | NA
TGTGCCAGTAGTATAGCACAGGGCGAATCACCCCTCCACTTT | CASSIAQGESPLHF | TRBJ1-6 | TRBV19 | few | NA
TGTGCCAGCAGCAAAGACAGGGGGAAAACCTACGAGCAGTACTTC | CASSKDRGKTYEQYF | TRBJ2-7 | TRBV21-1 | NA | NA
TGTGCCAGCAGCTACGGACAGGGAGGTAACACTGAAGCTTTCTTT | CASSYGQGGNTEAFF | TRBJ1-1 | TRBV7-9 | NA | TRBD1
TGTGCCAGCAGCCATCGACTAGCGGGAAGAACAGATACGCAGTATTTT | CASSHRLAGRTDTQYF | TRBJ2-3 | TRBV7-9 | NA | TRBD2
TGTGCCAGCAGCTTGGGGTTTCACCCGGATACTGAGCAGTACTTC | CASSLGFHPDTEQYF | TRBJ2-7 | TRBV5-6 | NA | NA
TGTGCCAGCAGCCCCTGGGGGAGGTTAAACTCCGGGGATGAGCAGTTCTTC | CASSPWGRLNSGDEQFF | TRBJ2-1 | TRBV9 | few | NA